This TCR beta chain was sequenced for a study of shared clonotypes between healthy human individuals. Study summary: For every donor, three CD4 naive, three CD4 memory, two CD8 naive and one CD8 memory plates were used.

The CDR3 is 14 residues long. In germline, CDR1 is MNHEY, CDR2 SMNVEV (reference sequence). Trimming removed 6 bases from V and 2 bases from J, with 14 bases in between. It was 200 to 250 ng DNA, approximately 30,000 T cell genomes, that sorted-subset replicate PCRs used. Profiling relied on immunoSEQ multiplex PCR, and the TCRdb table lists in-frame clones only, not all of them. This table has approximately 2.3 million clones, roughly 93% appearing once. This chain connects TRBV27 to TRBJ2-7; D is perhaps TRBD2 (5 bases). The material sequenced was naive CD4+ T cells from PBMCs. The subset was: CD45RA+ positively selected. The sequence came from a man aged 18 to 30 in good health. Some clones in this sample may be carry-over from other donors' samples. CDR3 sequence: CASSVSSGAYEQYF. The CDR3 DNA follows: TGTGCCAGCAGCGTGTCGAGCGGAGCCTACGAGCAGTACTTC.